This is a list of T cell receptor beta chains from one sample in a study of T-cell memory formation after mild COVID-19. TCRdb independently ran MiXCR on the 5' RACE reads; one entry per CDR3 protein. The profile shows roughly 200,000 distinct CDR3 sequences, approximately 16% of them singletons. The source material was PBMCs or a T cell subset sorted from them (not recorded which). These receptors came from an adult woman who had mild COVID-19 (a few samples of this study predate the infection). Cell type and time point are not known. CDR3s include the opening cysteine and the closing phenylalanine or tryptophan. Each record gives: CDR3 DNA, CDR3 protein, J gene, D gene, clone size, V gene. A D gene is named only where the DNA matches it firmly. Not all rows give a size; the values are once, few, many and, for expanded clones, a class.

TGTGCCAGCAGCGTAAAAGTGAACACCGGGGAGCTGTTTTTT	CASSVKVNTGELFF	TRBJ2-2	.	.	TRBV9
TGTGCCAGCAATCCCCTAGCTCTACGACTAGCGGGCTCCTACAATGAGCAGTTCTTC	CASNPLALRLAGSYNEQFF	TRBJ2-1	TRBD2	.	TRBV6-5
TGCAGCGTCCTCCCGGAGGCAGGGGGATACGAGCAGTACTTC	CSVLPEAGGYEQYF	TRBJ2-7	TRBD1	few	TRBV29-1
TGTGCCAGCAGTCGGGGACTAGGGGACGAGCAGTACTTC	CASSRGLGDEQYF	TRBJ2-7	TRBD2	few	TRBV12-3/TRBV12-4
TGTGCCAGCTCACCAGATACGGGGGAGACCCAGTACTTC	CASSPDTGETQYF	TRBJ2-5	.	.	TRBV18
TGTGCCATCCGGGGATCCTACGAGCAGTACTTC	CAIRGSYEQYF	TRBJ2-7	.	.	TRBV5-8
TGTGCCAGCAGCTCGTCCGGGACGACCATATATTTT	CASSSSGTTIYF	TRBJ1-3	.	.	TRBV11-2
TGTGCCAGCGAACCTACAGGGGACCCCGGGGAGCTGTTTTTT	CASEPTGDPGELFF	TRBJ2-2	TRBD1	few	TRBV18
TGTGCCAGCAGTTTCCGCTCAGGGGGCTTGGTTGCTGGGGCCAACGTCCTGACTTTC	CASSFRSGGLVAGANVLTF	TRBJ2-6	TRBD1	many	TRBV12-3/TRBV12-4
TGTGCCAGCAGCTTAAGTAGTAGGGTTGGTGAGCAGTTCTTC	CASSLSSRVGEQFF	TRBJ2-1	.	few	TRBV7-2
TGTGCCAGCAGCGTGGGACAGGGGGTCACAGATACGCAGTATTTT	CASSVGQGVTDTQYF	TRBJ2-3	TRBD1	.	TRBV9
TGCAGTGCTAGAGCGGGGCCTTCACAGGGCTACACCTTC	CSARAGPSQGYTF	TRBJ1-2	.	few	TRBV20-1
TGCGCCAGCCGTAGTATAGAGACCCAGTACTTC	CASRSIETQYF	TRBJ2-5	.	.	TRBV5-1
TGTGCCACCAGCTCGGGACAGGGACGCCTCAGTCTCGATGAGCAGTTCTTC	CATSSGQGRLSLDEQFF	TRBJ2-1	TRBD1	.	TRBV24-1
TGTGCCAGCTCAAGTTCCGGTGGGAACATTCAGTACTTC	CASSSSGGNIQYF	TRBJ2-4	.	.	TRBV7-3
TGTGCCAGCAGCCAGGGCAGGGAAGAGACCCAGTACTTC	CASSQGREETQYF	TRBJ2-5	.	many	TRBV9
TGCAGTGCTCCCGACGGGGTTGTGGAAAAACTGTTTTTT	CSAPDGVVEKLFF	TRBJ1-4	.	.	TRBV20-1
TGTGCCAGCAGTGAAAGGCCGGGGGGTAGCACAGATACGCAGTATTTT	CASSERPGGSTDTQYF	TRBJ2-3	TRBD2	few	TRBV6-4
.	CASSVAQGATIFF	TRBJ1-1	.	few	TRBV9
TGTGCCAGCAGTTACTCTGGGGTTCCTGGCTACACCTTC	CASSYSGVPGYTF	TRBJ1-2	.	.	TRBV6-5